A selection of T cell receptor beta chains follows, all from one sample in a study of control samples from healthy donors and cancer patients. Only in-frame clones appear in the TCRdb table, and some are missing; sequencing was by immunoSEQ multiplex PCR. The sample has tens of thousands of clones; roughly 85% are singletons. The sequenced material came from blood. The source is a man in his forties or fifties in good health. Each CDR3 is given with its conserved first and last residue. Each record gives: J gene, clone size, V gene, D gene, CDR3 DNA, CDR3 protein. A D gene is named only where the DNA matches it firmly. Clone size is stated in some rows and not others, as once, few, many or a class when expanded.

>TRBJ2-7|.|TRBV6-1|.
TGTGCCAGCAGTGAAGCGGAGGTTCTGCGGGGTCCGGACACCCCCTACGAGCAGTACTTC
CASSEAEVLRGPDTPYEQYF
>TRBJ1-5|.|TRBV6-6|TRBD1
TGTGCCAGCCGACTTAAAACAGGGGACAATCAGCCCCAGCATTTT
CASRLKTGDNQPQHF
>TRBJ2-7|once|TRBV28|.
TGTGCCAGCACCCTAACTTCGGGGCGATACGAGCAGTACTTC
CASTLTSGRYEQYF
>TRBJ1-2|.|TRBV19|TRBD1
TGTGCCAGTAGTATCCCCGGACAGGCGACCTATGGCTACACCTTC
CASSIPGQATYGYTF
>TRBJ2-7|.|TRBV11-2|.
TGTGCCAGCAGCTTAAGGGCAGTGACCTCCTACGAGCAGTACTTC
CASSLRAVTSYEQYF
>TRBJ2-1|.|TRBV7-3|TRBD2
TGTGCCAGCAGCCGTACTAGCGGGAGACGGAATGAGCAGTTCTTC
CASSRTSGRRNEQFF
>TRBJ2-2|many|TRBV5-5|TRBD2
TGTGCCAGCACCCGGGGGGGGCTGGTTGCCGGGGAGCTGTTTTTT
CASTRGGLVAGELFF
>TRBJ2-4|.|TRBV19|.
TGTGCCAGTAGTATTGGGGGCACTCAAAACATTCAGTACTTC
CASSIGGTQNIQYF
>TRBJ1-2|.|TRBV7-9|.
TGTGCCAGCAGCTTAGGGACAGCATATGGCTACACCTTC
CASSLGTAYGYTF
>TRBJ2-4|once|TRBV5-6|.
TGTGCCAGCAGCTTGGGACAGGTAGCCAAAAACATTCAGTACTTC
CASSLGQVAKNIQYF
>TRBJ1-2|.|TRBV30|.
TGTGCCTGGAGCGCGTACTTTGAGGGCGGCTATGGCTACACCTTC
CAWSAYFEGGYGYTF
>TRBJ1-5|.|TRBV24-1|.
TGTGCCACCAGTGATTTTGGAAACAATCAGCCCCAGCATTTT
CATSDFGNNQPQHF
>TRBJ2-1|once|TRBV24-1|TRBD1
TGTGCCACCAGTGATCCCAGGACAGGGCTCGGCAATGAGCAGTTCTTC
CATSDPRTGLGNEQFF
>TRBJ2-1|once|TRBV7-9|TRBD2
TGCGCCAGCAGCCGGGGCACTAGCGGGGGGGTTAAGACGTCCAATGAGCAGTTCTTC
CASSRGTSGGVKTSNEQFF
>TRBJ2-5|.|TRBV20-1|.
TGCAGTGCTAGTTCGGGGGCCGGAGAGACCCAGTACTTC
CSASSGAGETQYF
>TRBJ2-7|.|TRBV5-1|.
TGCGCCAGCAGCTTCGTTAACGAGCAGTACTTC
CASSFVNEQYF
>TRBJ2-1|once|TRBV3-1/TRBV3-2|.
TGTGCCAGCAGCCAAACAATCCTAGCGCCAAGCTCCTACAATGAGCAGTTCTTC
CASSQTILAPSSYNEQFF
>TRBJ1-2|.|TRBV12-3/TRBV12-4|.
TGTGCCAGCAGTTTATTACAGAACTATGGCTACACCTTC
CASSLLQNYGYTF
>TRBJ1-4|.|TRBV24-1|.
TGTGCCACCGTGGGAGGGTCGCGAGAAAAACTGTTTTTT
CATVGGSREKLFF
>TRBJ1-1|.|TRBV5-8|.
TGTGCCAGCAGCTTGCATAGGAAGGTGATGAGCACTGAAGCTTTCTTT
CASSLHRKVMSTEAFF
>TRBJ2-1|.|TRBV7-6|TRBD2
TGTGCCAGCAGCTTGTACTCCGGGACTAGCGGGAGGGGCGAGCAGTTCTTC
CASSLYSGTSGRGEQFF
>TRBJ2-7|.|TRBV18|TRBD1
TGTGCCAGCTCACTCGGGACAGCTGACTCCTACGAGCAGTACTTC
CASSLGTADSYEQYF
>TRBJ1-2|.|TRBV7-9|.
TGTGCCAGCAGCCCGTATATAGATTGGGACGGCTATGGCTACACCTTC
CASSPYIDWDGYGYTF
>TRBJ1-5|once|TRBV7-8|TRBD1
TGTGCCAGCAGCTCACGCACGGGACAGGGCCAGCCCCAGCATTTT
CASSSRTGQGQPQHF
>TRBJ2-5|.|TRBV29-1|TRBD2
TGCAGCGTTGTCAGGCTAGCGGGGTACCAAGAGACCCAGTACTTC
CSVVRLAGYQETQYF
>TRBJ2-1|once|TRBV29-1|.
TGCAGCGTTGGTGGGATACAAAACAATGAGCAGTTCTTC
CSVGGIQNNEQFF
>TRBJ1-4|.|TRBV28|.
TGTGCCAGCAGCTTTTCTGCAAGGGAGGAAAAACTGTTTTTT
CASSFSAREEKLFF
>TRBJ1-3|once|TRBV27|.
TGTGCCAGCAGTTTATCGATCTACTCTGGAAACACCATATATTTT
CASSLSIYSGNTIYF
>TRBJ2-7|few|TRBV7-2|TRBD1
TGTGCCAGCAGCCTTCCGGCCAGGGGGTACAACGAGCAGTACTTC
CASSLPARGYNEQYF
>TRBJ1-2|.|TRBV5-6|.
TGTGCCAGCAGCTTGGAACCTACAGGGACCTATGGCTACACCTTC
CASSLEPTGTYGYTF
>TRBJ2-7|.|TRBV19|.
TGTGCCAGTAGTGGAGCCGGGACTTGGAGACCCTACGAGCAGTACTTC
CASSGAGTWRPYEQYF
>TRBJ2-6|.|TRBV28|TRBD1
TGTGCCAGCAGGGGCCGGGACAGGGACTCTGGGGCCAACGTCCTGACTTTC
CASRGRDRDSGANVLTF
>TRBJ2-2|once|TRBV30|.
TGTGCCTGGAGCCCGGGGAACACCGGGGAGCTGTTTTTT
CAWSPGNTGELFF
>TRBJ2-7|.|TRBV7-9|TRBD1
TGTGCCAGCAGCTTAGGGCAGGGGGCCTACGAGCAGTACTTC
CASSLGQGAYEQYF
>TRBJ1-2|.|TRBV2|.
TGTGCCAGCAGTGAGGCATCCGTCTATGGCTACACCTTC
CASSEASVYGYTF
>TRBJ1-2|.|TRBV4-1|.
TGCGCCAGCAGCCAAGAAGGAGGGAACTATGGCTACACCTTC
CASSQEGGNYGYTF
>TRBJ2-3|.|TRBV2|TRBD2
TGTGCCAGCAGTGAAGGTCTAGCGGGAGGGTCCGATACGCAGTATTTT
CASSEGLAGGSDTQYF
>TRBJ2-7|once|TRBV11-2|.
TGTGCCAGCAGCTTAGATCATGGGGACGAGCAGTACTTC
CASSLDHGDEQYF
>TRBJ2-1|few|TRBV2|TRBD2
TGTGCCAGCAGTGAGTCTAGCGGGAGAGGATCAGGTGAGCAGTTCTTC
CASSESSGRGSGEQFF
>TRBJ2-5|.|TRBV24-1|.
TGTGCCACCAGCGGCCGTGGGGCAGGAGAGACCCAGTACTTC
CATSGRGAGETQYF
>TRBJ1-3|.|TRBV3-1/TRBV3-2|TRBD1
TGTGCCAGCAGCTCTCAGGGGGCAGGTGGAAACACCATATATTTT
CASSSQGAGGNTIYF
>TRBJ2-2|.|TRBV7-6|.
TGTGCCAGCAGCCCCCTGGGCGGGGCGAACACCGGGGAGCTGTTTTTT
CASSPLGGANTGELFF
>TRBJ1-1|.|TRBV2|.
TGTGCCAGCAGGGTTGGACAGAACACTGAAGCTTTCTTT
CASRVGQNTEAFF
>TRBJ1-1|.|TRBV20-1|.
TGCAGTGCTTATTTTGGCTCTGAAGCTTTCTTT
CSAYFGSEAFF
>TRBJ1-1|medium-sized|TRBV27|.
TGTGCCAGCATAAGGCAGGGAGGGGCTGAAGCTTTCTTT
CASIRQGGAEAFF
>TRBJ1-5|few|TRBV6-5|TRBD1
TGTGCCAGCAGTTACTCGAGCGGGGACAGAAATCAGCCCCAGCATTTT
CASSYSSGDRNQPQHF
>TRBJ2-7|.|TRBV30|TRBD1
TGTGCCTGGAGTGTTGGGACAGGGAGATACGAGCAGTACTTC
CAWSVGTGRYEQYF
>TRBJ1-1|.|TRBV5-1|.
TGCGCCAGCAGCTTAAACACTGGCGAGAACACTGAAGCTTTCTTT
CASSLNTGENTEAFF
>TRBJ1-5|.|TRBV27|TRBD1
TGTGCCAGCAGTACCGGGACAGGGTCTAGCAATCAGCCCCAGCATTTT
CASSTGTGSSNQPQHF
>TRBJ2-5|.|TRBV29-1|TRBD1
TGCAGCGTAACTGACAGGGGGGAGACCCAGTACTTC
CSVTDRGETQYF
>TRBJ2-7|.|TRBV7-2|TRBD2
TGTGCCAGCAGCCCAAGAGGGACTAGCGGGGACCTCTCCTACGAGCAGTACTTC
CASSPRGTSGDLSYEQYF
>TRBJ1-2|.|TRBV7-2|.
TGTGCCAGCAGCCAAAGGACCTATGGCTACACCTTC
CASSQRTYGYTF
>TRBJ2-5|.|TRBV2|.
TGTGCCAGCAGTGAAGGGATGCAAGAGACCCAGTACTTC
CASSEGMQETQYF
>TRBJ1-3|.|TRBV3-1/TRBV3-2|.
TGTGCCAGCAGCCGAGCCCTCGGACAAGGAAACACCATATATTTT
CASSRALGQGNTIYF
>TRBJ2-3|.|TRBV7-3|.
TGTGCCAGCAGCTTCGGGTCGACTCCAGATACGCAGTATTTT
CASSFGSTPDTQYF
>TRBJ2-5|.|TRBV28|.
TGTGCCAGCAGTTTTCCAGATCAGGGGACCCAGTACTTC
CASSFPDQGTQYF
>TRBJ2-7|.|TRBV7-2|.
TGTGCCAGCAGCTCCGGCCGTGGATTCTCCTACGAGCAGTACTTC
CASSSGRGFSYEQYF
>TRBJ1-4|.|TRBV11-2|.
TGTGCCAGCAGCGGTGGGGCGGACAGTAATGAAAAACTGTTTTTT
CASSGGADSNEKLFF
>TRBJ1-3|.|TRBV10-3|.
TGTGCCATCATGGCCAGCTCTGGAAACACCATATATTTT
CAIMASSGNTIYF